The 5 T cell receptor beta chains given below trace back to one sample, sequenced in a study of OX40 agonist ivuxolimab in advanced cancers. Profiled with immunoSEQ multiplex PCR; TCRdb holds only in-frame clones, not every one. The sample includes roughly 56,000 clones, 86% of them seen just once. The sequences come from CD4+ or CD8+ T cells sorted from blood, collected in a trial of the OX40 agonist ivuxolimab. The receptors come from an adult with an advanced solid tumor such as melanoma, head and neck, liver or kidney cancer.

The rearrangement links TRBV11-3 to TRBJ2-5, with a tentative D call TRBD2 (6 bases). The germline gives CDR1 SGHNT, CDR2 YENEEA. This CDR3 has 15 amino acids. V was clipped by 7 bases and J by 5 bases, with 20 bases between them. The CDR3 spells CASTPLSGSGETQYF. CDR3 nucleotides: TGTGCCAGCACCCCATTGAGCGGGTCAGGGGAGACCCAGTACTTC. The full variable domain, with the rest looked up from reference TRBV11-3 and TRBJ2-5, is EAGVVQSPRYKIIEKKQPVAFWCNPISGHNTLYWYLQNLGQGPELLIRYENEEAVDDSQLPKDRFSAERLKGVDSTLKIQPAELGDSAVYLCASTPLSGSGETQYFGPGTRLLVL.

The chain carries TRBV6-1 and TRBJ2-3; D perhaps matches TRBD1 (5 bases). The CDR3 consists of 13 residues. Deletions cut 2 bases from V and 14 bases from J, with 17 bases between. The germline V gene encodes CDR1 MNHNS and CDR2 SASEGT. CDR3 nucleotide sequence: TGTGCCAGCAGTGAATTCGCAGGGTTTGTTAGGTATTTT. Encoded protein: CASSEFAGFVRYF.

A few counts support this clone. V gene TRBV4-2 combines with J gene TRBJ2-7; a possible D gene is TRBD2 (5 bases). The CDR3 is 14 residues long. The germline V gene encodes CDR1 LGHNA and CDR2 YNFKEQ. V was pared by 5 bases and J by 4 bases, with 15 bases between. The CDR3 nucleotides read TGTGCCAGCAGCACGTTCGGACGGACTTACGAGCAGTACTTC. Translating gives CASSTFGRTYEQYF.

V is TRBV6-1 and J is TRBJ2-7; TRBD1 agrees at 9 bases. After removal of 4 bases from V and 7 bases from J, the junction contained 14 bases not matched to a gene. The CDR3 consists of 16 residues. CDR1 MNHNS and CDR2 SASEGT come from the germline V gene. In nucleotides, the CDR3 is TGTGCCAGCAGTGCCCAGGTTGGGACAGGGTCTAGAGAGCAGTACTTC. It codes for CASSAQVGTGSREQYF.

The chain employs TRBV7-8 and TRBJ2-3; no clear D gene. Trimming pared 1 base from V and 3 bases from J, leaving 8 bases between. CDR3 length: 14 amino acids. Germline values: CDR1 SGHVS, CDR2 FQNEAQ. In DNA form, the CDR3 reads TGTGCCAGCAGCTTAGGTCTAGTTACAGATACGCAGTATTTT. The encoded protein is CASSLGLVTDTQYF.